This is a list of T cell receptor beta chains from one sample in a study of blood T cell repertoires in COVID-19. TCRdb's copy holds only in-frame clones and misses some; the assay was immunoSEQ multiplex PCR. The table shows roughly 180,000 clones, with around 86% occurring only once. The sequenced sample was PBMCs or T cells enriched from blood (not recorded which). Receptor source: a woman aged 25 to 45 who had recovered from COVID-19. Both conserved end residues are part of each CDR3. D genes are given only for firm matches. The size entry is marked missing in some rows and otherwise reads once, few, many or a size class.

CDR3 DNA	CDR3 protein	D gene	V gene	J gene	CDR3 length	clone size
TGTGCCAGTAGTAGTCTTGGGTCGGGACAACACTCCGATGGCTACACCTTC	CASSSLGSGQHSDGYTF	.	TRBV19	TRBJ1-2	17	.
TGTGCCAGCAGCTCCCCCTTTTCAGCCGGGAGCTCTGGAAACACCATATATTTT	CASSSPFSAGSSGNTIYF	.	TRBV7-6	TRBJ1-3	18	.
TGTGCCAGCAGCCAAGCGGCGGGACAGGGGACCTACGAGCAGTACTTC	CASSQAAGQGTYEQYF	TRBD1	TRBV4-2	TRBJ2-7	16	few
TGTGCCAGCAGTGAAATTGGTGGACAGGGGGCCGGTGGCTACACCTTC	CASSEIGGQGAGGYTF	TRBD1	TRBV6-1	TRBJ1-2	16	.
TGTGCCAGTACCCTCCGGGACAGGGAATTCGGCAATCAGCCCCAGCATTTT	CASTLRDREFGNQPQHF	TRBD1	TRBV19	TRBJ1-5	17	.
TGTGCCAGCAGTCCGACAAGCGGGAGGGCCTCCTACGAGCAGTACTTC	CASSPTSGRASYEQYF	TRBD2	TRBV28	TRBJ2-7	16	once
TGTGCCAGCAGCTTACCGGGACACGAAGAGACCCAGTACTTC	CASSLPGHEETQYF	.	TRBV13	TRBJ2-5	14	.
TGTGCCAGCAGCTTAGAATCTGTCGAGCAGTACTTC	CASSLESVEQYF	.	TRBV7-9	TRBJ2-7	12	once
TGTGCCAGCAGCCCCTTTAGCGGGAGCTACAATGAGCAGTTCTTC	CASSPFSGSYNEQFF	TRBD2	TRBV3-1/TRBV3-2	TRBJ2-1	15	.
TGTGCCAGCACCGCGGGGATATACTATGGCTACACCTTC	CASTAGIYYGYTF	.	TRBV12-3/TRBV12-4	TRBJ1-2	13	.
TGTGCCAGCAGCTTAGATTCGGCAGGGATCGAGCAGTACTTC	CASSLDSAGIEQYF	.	TRBV11-2	TRBJ2-7	14	few
TGTGCCAGTAGCTTTCAGGGGATCTCTGGCTACACCTTC	CASSFQGISGYTF	.	TRBV19	TRBJ1-2	13	.
TGTGCCAGCAGCCACTTGGCTAGCGGGAGTGGGGAGACCCAGTACTTC	CASSHLASGSGETQYF	TRBD2	TRBV13	TRBJ2-5	16	.
TGTGCCAGCAGCTTCTGGACAGCTAACACTGAAGCTTTCTTT	CASSFWTANTEAFF	.	TRBV7-9	TRBJ1-1	14	few
TGTGCCAGCAGCCGCACAAATAGCAATCAGCCCCAGCATTTT	CASSRTNSNQPQHF	.	TRBV6-2/TRBV6-3	TRBJ1-5	14	few
TGTGCCAGCAGTTTATCGACTAGCGGGAGAGTCGGTACGCAGTATTTT	CASSLSTSGRVGTQYF	TRBD2	TRBV28	TRBJ2-3	16	.
TGTGCCAGCTCACCACCTATCAGGGTGGATACGCAGTATTTT	CASSPPIRVDTQYF	.	TRBV18	TRBJ2-3	14	few
TGTGCCAGCATGAGTAGCGGGATCTCCTACAATGAGCAGTTCTTC	CASMSSGISYNEQFF	TRBD2	TRBV7-2	TRBJ2-1	15	.
TGTGCCAGCAGTTTAACGCTAGCGGGAGTCTACGAGCAGTACTTC	CASSLTLAGVYEQYF	TRBD2	TRBV27	TRBJ2-7	15	.
TGTGCCAGCAGCTTAGTAGTGGCTAGCGGGTATTCCTACGAGCAGTACTTC	CASSLVVASGYSYEQYF	TRBD2	TRBV7-2	TRBJ2-7	17	.
TGCAGCGTTGAAGATCCTGGGAGGAGCTCCTACGAGCAGTACTTC	CSVEDPGRSSYEQYF	.	TRBV29-1	TRBJ2-7	15	.
TGTGCCAGCAGCTTTTGGGGCACCTACGAGCAGTACTTC	CASSFWGTYEQYF	.	TRBV5-6	TRBJ2-7	13	.
TGTGCCAGCAGCTCCGGACCCCGGGCGGGGTCGAAAAACATTCAGTACTTC	CASSSGPRAGSKNIQYF	.	TRBV7-6	TRBJ2-4	17	.
TGTGCCAGCAGCTTAGGGACCACAGGGGCGGGAGAGACCCAGTACTTC	CASSLGTTGAGETQYF	TRBD1	TRBV11-2	TRBJ2-5	16	few
TGTGCCAGCAGCGTCGTACTAGGACAGGGGGTCTCAGATACGCAGTATTTT	CASSVVLGQGVSDTQYF	TRBD1	TRBV7-9	TRBJ2-3	17	.
TGTGCCAGCAGCACGACAGGGGTGGGCGAGCAGTACTTC	CASSTTGVGEQYF	TRBD1	TRBV12-3/TRBV12-4	TRBJ2-7	13	.
TGTGCCAGCAGTGGGACTAGCGGGAACGGGGAGCTGTTTTTT	CASSGTSGNGELFF	TRBD2	TRBV6-4	TRBJ2-2	14	.
TGTGCCAGCAACCCACAGGGAAACACCATATATTTT	CASNPQGNTIYF	.	TRBV12-3/TRBV12-4	TRBJ1-3	12	.
TGTGCCAGCAGTATTAGCGGGAGAACGAACACCGGGGAGCTGTTTTTT	CASSISGRTNTGELFF	TRBD2	TRBV27	TRBJ2-2	16	.
TGTGCCAGCTCACCCCAACCCCGCGAGGGGCAGTTCTTC	CASSPQPREGQFF	.	TRBV18	TRBJ2-1	13	.
TGTGCCAGCAGCCAACGGGGACAGTCCCAAGAGACCCAGTACTTC	CASSQRGQSQETQYF	TRBD1	TRBV3-1/TRBV3-2	TRBJ2-5	15	.
TGTGCCAGTAGTATAGGCGGACAGGGGTTTGCGAGCAATCAGCCCCAGCATTTT	CASSIGGQGFASNQPQHF	TRBD1	TRBV19	TRBJ1-5	18	.
TGTGCCAGCAGCGTAGACAGGGGGCGCCGGGAGACCCAGTACTTC	CASSVDRGRRETQYF	TRBD1	TRBV9	TRBJ2-5	15	.
TGTGCCAGCAGCGTAGCCGGGGTACCGGACACCGGGGAGCTGTTTTTT	CASSVAGVPDTGELFF	.	TRBV9	TRBJ2-2	16	once
TGTGCCAGCAGCCGACAGGGGTTTTACACCGGGGAGCTGTTTTTT	CASSRQGFYTGELFF	TRBD1	TRBV6-5	TRBJ2-2	15	.
TGCGCCAGCAGCATCGGACTAGGGGGGGACAATGAGCAGTTCTTC	CASSIGLGGDNEQFF	.	TRBV5-1	TRBJ2-1	15	.
TGTGCCAGCAGCCAGGGACTAGCGGAGAACAATGAGCAGTTCTTC	CASSQGLAENNEQFF	TRBD2	TRBV3-1/TRBV3-2	TRBJ2-1	15	once
TGCGCCAGCAGTGAGTTACTAGCGGGAGATCAGGTTACGCAGTATTTT	CASSELLAGDQVTQYF	TRBD2	TRBV10-1	TRBJ2-3	16	.
TGTGCCAGCAGCTTAACCACCGCGGGAGGGCAAGAGACCCAGTACTTC	CASSLTTAGGQETQYF	TRBD2	TRBV7-2	TRBJ2-5	16	.
TGTGCCAGCAGCTTGCGGGATACGGAGCAGTTCTTC	CASSLRDTEQFF	.	TRBV7-3	TRBJ2-1	12	few
TGTGCCAGCAGCTGGGGACAGGGGATAGACTACGAGCAGTACTTC	CASSWGQGIDYEQYF	TRBD1	TRBV5-4	TRBJ2-7	15	.
TGTGCCAGCAGTGAGGCCGGGTCCTATAATTCACCCCTCCACTTT	CASSEAGSYNSPLHF	.	TRBV6-1	TRBJ1-6	15	.